This T cell receptor (beta chain) derives from a study of OX40 agonist ivuxolimab in advanced cancers. Study context: Ivuxolimab is a fully human IgG2 antibody that activates OX40 (CD134). Dose-escalation patients had hepatocellular carcinoma, melanoma, renal cell or head and neck cancer.

Autoimmune disease history or systemic immunosuppression led to patient exclusion. Clones were read by immunoSEQ multiplex PCR, and TCRdb kept only the in-frame ones, dropping some. Among 40,000 or so clones, roughly 87% were seen once, and the ten largest hold 18%. CDR1 is WNHNN, CDR2 SYGVQD, per germline (reference sequence). The CDR3 extends over 15 amino acids. V gave up 6 bases and J gave up 0 bases; unmatched junction bases: 5. This clone turned up a few times. The antigen remains undetermined. Study outcomes and limitations: Fewer expanded clones were found on average in CD4+ than in CD8+ T cells.

Sequenced material: CD4+ or CD8+ T cells sorted from blood, taken in a trial of the OX40 agonist ivuxolimab. The TCR comes from an adult with an advanced solid tumor such as melanoma, head and neck, liver or kidney cancer. The V call is TRBV10-1, the J call TRBJ1-3; the match to TRBD1 covers 7 bases. In nucleotides, the CDR3 is TGCGCCAGCAGGGTTACAGGGGTCTCTGGAAACACCATATATTTT. Amino acids: CASRVTGVSGNTIYF.